The clone carrying this T cell receptor beta chain was counted between two and nine times. The antigen remains undetermined. The sample is drawn from a study of long-term antiretroviral therapy in people with HIV. Whole-study findings and limits: Samples were collected from about 2003 to 2018 under possibly less effective ART regimens. Transplant donor controls retained higher diversity, though diversity increased after ART.

People in the study who had HIV all got their treatment in the United States. Survey level was the resolution at which the v3.0 immunoSEQ assay ran. The assay was immunoSEQ multiplex PCR, and TCRdb's table has in-frame clones only and misses some. There are some 25,000 clones in the sample; approximately 80% occur only once, and roughly 2.3% lies in the top ten. The germline gives CDR1 SEHNR, CDR2 FQNEAQ (reference sequence). J gave up 6 bases and V 3 bases, and 5 bases lay outside the gene matches. The CDR3 runs to 14 residues. The chain has TRBV7-9 and TRBJ2-7; 10 bases are a match to TRBD2. The source was unsorted PBMCs, collected 3 years after starting antiretroviral therapy. The TCR was taken from a man aged 45-65 years with HIV. The CDR3 region is CASSFGASGGEQYF. In nucleotides, the CDR3 is TGTGCCAGCAGCTTCGGGGCTAGCGGGGGCGAGCAGTACTTC.